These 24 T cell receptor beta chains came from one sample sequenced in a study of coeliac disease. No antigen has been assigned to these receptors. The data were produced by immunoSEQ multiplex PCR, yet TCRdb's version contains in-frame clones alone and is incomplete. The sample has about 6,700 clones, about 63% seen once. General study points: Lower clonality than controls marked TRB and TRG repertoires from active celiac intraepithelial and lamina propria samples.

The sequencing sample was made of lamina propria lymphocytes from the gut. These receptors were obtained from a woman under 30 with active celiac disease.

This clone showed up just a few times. CDR3 loop: CASSRGNQPQHF. Written as DNA, the CDR3 is TGTGCCAGCAGTAGGGGGAATCAGCCCCAGCATTTT. The chain carries TRBV2 and TRBJ1-5; perhaps TRBD1 as D (6 bases). This CDR3 spans 12 amino acids. CDR1 SNHLY and CDR2 FYNNEI come from the germline V gene. Trimming left V 5 bases short and J 4 bases short, with 6 bases between.

The CDR3 sequence: CASSNDRGLETQYF. DNA for the CDR3: TGTGCCAGTAGTAACGACAGGGGGTTAGAGACCCAGTACTTC. The chain uses TRBV19 and TRBJ2-5; 9 nucleotides line up with TRBD1. J was trimmed by 4 bases and V by 4 bases; bases with no gene match: 4. CDR1 is LNHDA, CDR2 SQIVND, per germline (reference sequence). CDR3 length: 14 amino acids.

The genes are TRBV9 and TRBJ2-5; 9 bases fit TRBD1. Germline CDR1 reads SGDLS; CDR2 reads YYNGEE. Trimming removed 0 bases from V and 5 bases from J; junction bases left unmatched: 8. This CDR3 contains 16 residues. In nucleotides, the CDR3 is TGTGCCAGCAGCGTAGGGCGGGACAGGGATGGGGAGACCCAGTACTTC. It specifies CASSVGRDRDGETQYF. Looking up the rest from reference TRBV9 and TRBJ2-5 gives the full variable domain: DSGVTQTPKHLITATGQRVTLRCSPRSGDLSVYWYQQSLDQGLQFLIQYYNGEERAKGNILERFSAQQFPDLHSELNLSSLELGDSALYFCASSVGRDRDGETQYFGPGTRLLVL.

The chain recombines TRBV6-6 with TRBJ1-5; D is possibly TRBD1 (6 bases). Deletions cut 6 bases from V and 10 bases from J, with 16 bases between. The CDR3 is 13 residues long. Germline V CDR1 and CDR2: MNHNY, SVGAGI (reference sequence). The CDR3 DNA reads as TGTGCCAGCAGCGAGAGGCAGGGGTTCCCCCAGCATTTT. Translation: CASSERQGFPQHF.

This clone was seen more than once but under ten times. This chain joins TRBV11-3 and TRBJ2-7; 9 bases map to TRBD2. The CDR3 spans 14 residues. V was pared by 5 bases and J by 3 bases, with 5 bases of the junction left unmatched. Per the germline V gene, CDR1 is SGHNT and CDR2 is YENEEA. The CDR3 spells CASSILAGNYEQYF. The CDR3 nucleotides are TGTGCCAGCAGCATACTAGCGGGCAACTACGAGCAGTACTTC. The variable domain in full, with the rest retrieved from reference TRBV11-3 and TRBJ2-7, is EAGVVQSPRYKIIEKKQPVAFWCNPISGHNTLYWYLQNLGQGPELLIRYENEEAVDDSQLPKDRFSAERLKGVDSTLKIQPAELGDSAVYLCASSILAGNYEQYFGPGTRLTVT.

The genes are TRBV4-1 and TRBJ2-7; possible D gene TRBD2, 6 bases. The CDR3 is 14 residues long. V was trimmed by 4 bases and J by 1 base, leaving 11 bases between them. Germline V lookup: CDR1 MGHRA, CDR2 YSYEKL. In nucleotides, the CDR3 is TGCGCCAGCAGCCCTTCCAGCGGGTCCTACGAGCAGTACTTC. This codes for CASSPSSGSYEQYF.

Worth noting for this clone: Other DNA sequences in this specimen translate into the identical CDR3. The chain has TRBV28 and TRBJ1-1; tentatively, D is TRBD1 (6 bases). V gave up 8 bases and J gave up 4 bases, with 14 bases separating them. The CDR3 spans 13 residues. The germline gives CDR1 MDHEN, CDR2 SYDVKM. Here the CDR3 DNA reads TGTGCCAGCCTTACGGGGGGCGGCACTGAAGCTTTCTTT. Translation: CASLTGGGTEAFF.

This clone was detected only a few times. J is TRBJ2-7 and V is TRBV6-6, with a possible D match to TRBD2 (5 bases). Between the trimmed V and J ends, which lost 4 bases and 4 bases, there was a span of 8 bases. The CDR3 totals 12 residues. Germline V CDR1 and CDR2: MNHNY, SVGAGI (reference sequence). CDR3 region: CASSLGAYEQYF. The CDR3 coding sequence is TGTGCCAGCAGTTTGGGAGCTTACGAGCAGTACTTC.

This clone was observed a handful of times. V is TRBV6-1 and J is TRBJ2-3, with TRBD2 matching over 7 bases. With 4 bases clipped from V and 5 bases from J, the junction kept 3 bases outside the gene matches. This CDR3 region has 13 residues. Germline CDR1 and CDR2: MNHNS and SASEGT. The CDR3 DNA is TGTGCCAGCAGTGTACTAGCGATAGATACGCAGTATTTT. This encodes CASSVLAIDTQYF.

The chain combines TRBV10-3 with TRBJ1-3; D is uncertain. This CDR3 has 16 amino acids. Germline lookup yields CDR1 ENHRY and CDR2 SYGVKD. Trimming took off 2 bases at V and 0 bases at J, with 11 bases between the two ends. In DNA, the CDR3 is TGTGCCATCAGTGAGGTGTCGGGTGTCTCTGGAAACACCATATATTTT. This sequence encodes CAISEVSGVSGNTIYF.

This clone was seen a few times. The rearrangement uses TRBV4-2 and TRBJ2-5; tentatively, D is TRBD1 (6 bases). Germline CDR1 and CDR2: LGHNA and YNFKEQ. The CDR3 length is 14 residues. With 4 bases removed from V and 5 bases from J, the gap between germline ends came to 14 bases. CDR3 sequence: CASSPERGSETQYF. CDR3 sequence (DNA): TGTGCCAGCAGCCCCGAGAGGGGGTCCGAGACCCAGTACTTC.

CDR3 coding DNA: TGTGCCAGCAGTGAAGAGGACTTAGATACGCAGTATTTT. Translation: CASSEEDLDTQYF. The chain recombines TRBV6-4 with TRBJ2-3, with D perhaps matching TRBD2 (5 bases). From germline, CDR1 is MRHNA and CDR2 SNTAGT. The V and J ends lost 3 bases and 5 bases respectively, with 9 bases between them. CDR3 length equals 13 residues.

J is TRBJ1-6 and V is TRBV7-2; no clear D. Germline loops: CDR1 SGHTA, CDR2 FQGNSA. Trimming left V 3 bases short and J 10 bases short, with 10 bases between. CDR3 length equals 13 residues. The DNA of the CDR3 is TGTGCCAGCAGCTTGTATGGAGGATCACCCCTCCACTTT. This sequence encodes CASSLYGGSPLHF.

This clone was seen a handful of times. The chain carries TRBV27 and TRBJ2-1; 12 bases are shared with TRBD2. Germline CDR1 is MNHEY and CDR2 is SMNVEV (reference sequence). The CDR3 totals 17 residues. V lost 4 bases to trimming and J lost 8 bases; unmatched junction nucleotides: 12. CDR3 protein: CASSSPLLAGGSDEQFF. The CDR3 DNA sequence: TGTGCCAGCAGTTCGCCCTTACTAGCGGGAGGTTCGGATGAGCAGTTCTTC.

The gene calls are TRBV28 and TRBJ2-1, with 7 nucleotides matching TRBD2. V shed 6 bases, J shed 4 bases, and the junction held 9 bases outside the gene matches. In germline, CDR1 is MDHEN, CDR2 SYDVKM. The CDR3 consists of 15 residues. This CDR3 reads CASSLASGGYNEQFF. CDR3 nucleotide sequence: TGTGCCAGCAGCCTCGCTAGCGGAGGATACAATGAGCAGTTCTTC. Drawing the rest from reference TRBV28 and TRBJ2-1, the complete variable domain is DVKVTQSSRYLVKRTGEKVFLECVQDMDHENMFWYRQDPGLGLRLIYFSYDVKMKEKGDIPEGYSVSREKKERFSLILESASTNQTSMYLCASSLASGGYNEQFFGPGTRLTVL.

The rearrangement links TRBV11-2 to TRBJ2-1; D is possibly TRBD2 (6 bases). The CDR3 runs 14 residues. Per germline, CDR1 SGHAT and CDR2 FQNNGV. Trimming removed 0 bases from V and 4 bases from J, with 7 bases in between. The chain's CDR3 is CASSLDRGYNEQFF. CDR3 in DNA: TGTGCCAGCAGCTTAGATCGGGGGTACAATGAGCAGTTCTTC.

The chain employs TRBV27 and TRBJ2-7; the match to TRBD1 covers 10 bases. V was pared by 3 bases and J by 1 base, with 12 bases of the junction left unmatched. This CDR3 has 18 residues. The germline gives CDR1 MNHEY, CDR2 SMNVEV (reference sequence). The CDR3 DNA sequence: TGTGCCAGCAGTTTGGCCCCTTTAGGACAGGGGGTATCCTACGAGCAGTACTTC. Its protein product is CASSLAPLGQGVSYEQYF.

Here the CDR3 DNA reads TGTGCCAGCAGTTACTCGACCCGCAGGGACAATCAGCCCCAGCATTTT. As protein: CASSYSTRRDNQPQHF. The chain couples TRBV6-6 to TRBJ1-5, with D perhaps TRBD1 (5 bases). The CDR3 totals 16 residues. Trimming took 0 bases from V and 3 from J, leaving 12 bases between them. The germline V gene has CDR1 MNHNY and CDR2 SVGAGI (reference sequence).

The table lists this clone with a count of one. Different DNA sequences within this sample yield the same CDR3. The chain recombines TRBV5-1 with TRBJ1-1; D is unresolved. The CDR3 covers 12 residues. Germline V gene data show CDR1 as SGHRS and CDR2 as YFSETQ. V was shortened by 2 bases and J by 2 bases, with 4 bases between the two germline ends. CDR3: CASSLSNTEAFF. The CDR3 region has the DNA TGCGCCAGCAGCTTATCAAACACTGAAGCTTTCTTT.

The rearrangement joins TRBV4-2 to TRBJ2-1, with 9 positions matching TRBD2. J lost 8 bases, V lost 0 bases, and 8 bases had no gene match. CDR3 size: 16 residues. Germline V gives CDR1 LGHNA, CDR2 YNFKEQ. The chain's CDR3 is CASSQERRGGVDEQFF. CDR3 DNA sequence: TGTGCCAGCAGCCAAGAAAGGCGGGGGGGCGTCGATGAGCAGTTCTTC.

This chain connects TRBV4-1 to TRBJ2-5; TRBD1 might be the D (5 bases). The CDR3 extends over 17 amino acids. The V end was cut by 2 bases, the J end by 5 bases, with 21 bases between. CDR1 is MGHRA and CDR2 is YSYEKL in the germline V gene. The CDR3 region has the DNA TGCGCCAGCAGCCAAACAGGTCCCTTCACCCTGGCGGAGACCCAGTACTTC. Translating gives CASSQTGPFTLAETQYF.

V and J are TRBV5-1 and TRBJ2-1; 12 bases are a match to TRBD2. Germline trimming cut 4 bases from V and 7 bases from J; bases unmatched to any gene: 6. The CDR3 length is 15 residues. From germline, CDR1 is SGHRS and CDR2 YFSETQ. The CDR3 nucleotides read TGCGCCAGCAGCCCGACTAGCGGGAGTATAAATGAGCAGTTCTTC. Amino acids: CASSPTSGSINEQFF.

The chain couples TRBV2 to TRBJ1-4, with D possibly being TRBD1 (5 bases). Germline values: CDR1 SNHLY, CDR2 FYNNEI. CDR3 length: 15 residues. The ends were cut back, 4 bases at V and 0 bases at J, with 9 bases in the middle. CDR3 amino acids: CASSGRGTTNEKLFF. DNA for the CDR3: TGTGCCAGCAGTGGACGGGGGACAACTAATGAAAAACTGTTTTTT. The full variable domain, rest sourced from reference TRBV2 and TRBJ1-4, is EPEVTQTPSHQVTQMGQEVILRCVPISNHLYFYWYRQILGQKVEFLVSFYNNEISEKSEIFDDQFSVERPDGSNFTLKIRSTKLEDSAMYFCASSGRGTTNEKLFFGSGTQLSVL.

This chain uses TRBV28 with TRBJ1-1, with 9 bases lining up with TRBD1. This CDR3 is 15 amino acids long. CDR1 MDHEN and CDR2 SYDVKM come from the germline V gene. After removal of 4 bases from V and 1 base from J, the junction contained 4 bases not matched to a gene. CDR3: CASSSMTGGNTEAFF. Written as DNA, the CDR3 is TGTGCCAGCAGTTCGATGACAGGGGGGAACACTGAAGCTTTCTTT.